Listed below are T cell receptor beta chains from one sample, sequenced in a study of shared clonotypes between healthy human individuals. The protocol was immunoSEQ multiplex PCR, while the TCRdb copy is restricted to in-frame clones and leaves out a portion. The sample lists about 1,900,000 clones, just under 95% seen once, with around 1.2% in the top ten. Sequencing was carried out using naive CD8+ T cells sorted from blood. The origin of the receptors is a man aged 18 to 30 in good health. Each CDR3 is given with its conserved first and last residue. The D gene is left open where the match is weak. Clone size appears in some rows only: once, few, many, or a class for an expanded clone.

j_gene | v_gene | d_gene | len | abundance | CDR3aa | CDR3nt
TRBJ2-3 | TRBV12-5 | - | 13 | - | CASGRDHTDTQYF | TGTGCTAGTGGCCGGGATCACACAGATACGCAGTATTTT
TRBJ1-2 | TRBV6-5 | - | 15 | - | CASSYSIEGTDGYTF | TGTGCCAGCAGTTACTCGATTGAGGGAACGGATGGCTACACCTTC
TRBJ2-1 | TRBV2 | - | 12 | - | CASSEISNEQFF | TGTGCCAGCAGTGAAATTAGCAATGAGCAGTTCTTC
TRBJ2-3 | TRBV6-5 | - | 15 | - | CASSWDGASPDTQYF | TGTGCCAGCAGTTGGGACGGGGCCTCGCCAGATACGCAGTATTTT
TRBJ1-1 | TRBV5-3 | - | 15 | - | CARSLMYGRNTEAFF | TGTGCCAGAAGCTTGATGTACGGGAGGAACACTGAAGCTTTCTTT
TRBJ2-1 | TRBV6-5 | TRBD2 | 14 | - | CASSIAGGEGEQFF | TGTGCCAGCAGTATAGCGGGGGGGGAGGGTGAGCAGTTCTTC
TRBJ1-1 | TRBV5-4 | TRBD1 | 13 | - | CASSLGQGPEAFF | TGTGCCAGCAGCTTGGGACAGGGACCTGAAGCTTTCTTT
TRBJ1-1 | TRBV6-5 | - | 13 | once | CASSPAADPGAFF | TGTGCCAGCAGTCCCGCGGCCGATCCAGGAGCTTTCTTT
TRBJ2-7 | TRBV5-5 | TRBD1 | 15 | - | CASSFGLTGSYEQYF | TGTGCCAGCAGTTTCGGCCTGACAGGGTCCTACGAGCAGTACTTC
TRBJ2-7 | TRBV2 | - | 11 | - | CASSDPSEQYF | TGTGCCAGCAGTGACCCCAGCGAGCAGTACTTC
TRBJ2-7 | TRBV7-9 | - | 14 | - | CASSLEQAAYEQYF | TGTGCCAGCAGCTTAGAACAGGCCGCCTACGAGCAGTACTTC
TRBJ2-5 | TRBV27 | - | 14 | - | CASSLYGSQETQYF | TGTGCCAGCAGTTTATACGGGTCCCAAGAGACCCAGTACTTC
TRBJ2-7 | TRBV27 | TRBD2 | 15 | - | CASRELAGQTYEQYF | TGTGCCAGCAGGGAACTAGCGGGACAAACCTACGAGCAGTACTTC
TRBJ2-1 | TRBV28 | - | 15 | - | CATTFSRVTYNEQFF | TGTGCCACCACCTTCTCCAGGGTAACCTACAATGAGCAGTTCTTC
TRBJ2-2 | TRBV2 | - | 17 | - | CASSEALASLNTGELFF | TGTGCCAGCAGTGAAGCGTTGGCATCTTTGAACACCGGGGAGCTGTTTTTT
TRBJ2-7 | TRBV25-1 | - | 11 | - | CASSAGSEQYF | TGTGCCAGCAGTGCAGGGAGCGAGCAGTACTTC
TRBJ2-7 | TRBV7-8 | TRBD2 | 15 | - | CASSPWTSGNDEQYF | TGTGCCAGCAGCCCGTGGACTAGCGGGAACGACGAGCAGTACTTC
TRBJ2-2 | TRBV4-1 | TRBD1 | 17 | - | CASSYTPGQKNTGELFF | TGCGCCAGCAGCTACACACCGGGACAGAAGAACACCGGGGAGCTGTTTTTT
TRBJ2-5 | TRBV30 | TRBD2 | 15 | - | CAWRLAGGPWETQYF | TGTGCCTGGAGACTAGCGGGAGGGCCCTGGGAGACCCAGTACTTC
TRBJ2-5 | TRBV2 | - | 14 | - | CASSAAIIQETQYF | TGTGCCAGCAGTGCGGCCATCATCCAAGAGACCCAGTACTTC
TRBJ2-2 | TRBV6-5 | - | 13 | - | CASSPGVAGELFF | TGTGCCAGCAGTCCAGGGGTGGCCGGGGAGCTGTTTTTT
TRBJ2-3 | TRBV7-8 | - | 12 | - | CASSPGLDTQYF | TGTGCCAGCAGTCCAGGGTTAGATACGCAGTATTTT
TRBJ1-2 | TRBV28 | - | 11 | - | CASSKISGHTF | TGTGCCAGCAGCAAAATTTCGGGCCACACCTTC
TRBJ1-2 | TRBV25-1 | TRBD1 | 13 | - | CASSVGTGKGYTF | TGTGCCAGCAGTGTTGGGACAGGGAAAGGCTACACCTTC
TRBJ1-1 | TRBV18 | TRBD1 | 16 | - | CASSLLSRQGDTEAFF | TGTGCCAGCTCACTCTTATCTAGACAGGGTGACACTGAAGCTTTCTTT
TRBJ1-1 | TRBV27 | - | 13 | - | CASSSTANTEAFF | TGTGCCAGCAGTTCGACGGCGAACACTGAAGCTTTCTTT
TRBJ2-4 | TRBV4-1 | TRBD1 | 14 | - | CASSQESSEDRVYF | TGCGCCAGCAGCCAAGAAAGTTCCGAGGACAGGGTGTACTTC
TRBJ2-7 | TRBV30 | - | 14 | - | CAWSVGSGLAEQYF | TGTGCCTGGAGTGTAGGTAGCGGACTGGCGGAGCAGTACTTC
TRBJ1-3 | TRBV2 | TRBD1 | 19 | - | CASMFVPETGVSSGNTIYF | TGTGCCAGCATGTTCGTGCCCGAGACAGGGGTATCCTCTGGAAACACCATATATTTT
TRBJ2-2 | TRBV6-5 | - | 14 | - | CASSSGPNTGELFF | TGTGCCAGCAGCTCCGGGCCAAACACCGGGGAGCTGTTTTTT
TRBJ1-2 | TRBV30 | - | 15 | - | CAWSVFEAAFYGYTF | TGTGCCTGGAGTGTATTTGAGGCGGCGTTCTATGGCTACACCTTC
TRBJ1-5 | TRBV27 | - | 15 | - | CASSLSLPFNQPQHF | TGTGCCAGCAGTTTATCGTTGCCTTTTAATCAGCCCCAGCATTTT
TRBJ2-7 | TRBV28 | TRBD1 | 16 | - | CASSQQTGTGLYEQYF | TGTGCCAGCAGTCAACAAACCGGGACAGGTCTCTACGAGCAGTACTTC
TRBJ1-3 | TRBV4-1 | - | 15 | - | CASSQLQTSGNTIYF | TGCGCCAGCAGCCAACTACAAACCTCTGGAAACACCATATATTTT
TRBJ2-7 | TRBV14 | - | 13 | - | CASRSEGSYEQYF | TGTGCCAGCAGGTCGGAGGGGAGCTACGAGCAGTACTTC
TRBJ1-1 | TRBV9 | - | 14 | few | CASSVDGGPTEAFF | TGTGCCAGCAGCGTAGATGGGGGGCCCACTGAAGCTTTCTTT
TRBJ1-4 | TRBV28 | - | 16 | - | CASSLYVGATNEKLFF | TGTGCCAGCAGTTTATATGTAGGTGCAACTAATGAAAAACTGTTTTTT
TRBJ2-7 | TRBV5-1 | - | 13 | - | CASSQTSYYEQYF | TGCGCCAGCAGCCAGACGAGTTACTACGAGCAGTACTTC
TRBJ1-4 | TRBV2 | TRBD1 | 15 | - | CASSESRDREEKLFF | TGTGCCAGCAGTGAATCCCGGGACAGGGAAGAAAAACTGTTTTTT
TRBJ1-2 | TRBV28 | TRBD1 | 16 | - | CASFTFRTGPNYGYTF | TGTGCCAGCTTTACCTTTCGGACAGGCCCAAACTATGGCTACACCTTC
TRBJ2-1 | TRBV2 | TRBD2 | 15 | - | CASGGVLAMINEQFF | TGTGCCAGCGGGGGGGTCCTAGCTATGATAAATGAGCAGTTCTTC
TRBJ2-5 | TRBV5-1 | - | 13 | - | CASSLIGAETQYF | TGCGCCAGCAGCTTGATAGGGGCCGAGACCCAGTACTTC
TRBJ1-3 | TRBV9 | TRBD1 | 19 | - | CASSVEKWAGGKTGNTIYF | TGTGCCAGCAGCGTAGAAAAATGGGCAGGGGGAAAAACTGGAAACACCATATATTTT
TRBJ2-5 | TRBV7-8 | - | 14 | - | CASSLGRGGETQYF | TGTGCCAGCAGCTTAGGAAGGGGAGGAGAGACCCAGTACTTC
TRBJ1-1 | TRBV30 | - | 13 | - | CAWRTLGGTEAFF | TGTGCCTGGAGAACGTTAGGGGGCACTGAAGCTTTCTTT
TRBJ2-5 | TRBV5-1 | - | 12 | - | CASSWEMETQYF | TGCGCCAGCAGCTGGGAGATGGAGACCCAGTACTTC
TRBJ1-1 | TRBV27 | TRBD1 | 13 | - | CASSLTGTAEAFF | TGTGCCAGCAGTTTGACAGGGACCGCTGAAGCTTTCTTT
TRBJ2-7 | TRBV4-1 | - | 14 | - | CASSPRPGVYEQYF | TGCGCCAGCAGCCCCCGGCCGGGGGTGTACGAGCAGTACTTC
TRBJ2-7 | TRBV19 | TRBD1 | 14 | - | CASSKGQGVYEQYF | TGTGCCAGTAGTAAGGGACAGGGGGTTTACGAGCAGTACTTC
TRBJ1-2 | TRBV5-6 | - | 13 | - | CASSGPAYDGYTF | TGTGCCAGCAGTGGGCCCGCGTATGATGGCTACACCTTC
TRBJ2-5 | TRBV13 | - | 12 | - | CASGLGAETQYF | TGTGCCAGCGGTCTGGGGGCTGAGACCCAGTACTTC
TRBJ1-5 | TRBV12-5 | TRBD1 | 16 | - | CASGLVQGGKDQPQHF | TGTGCTAGTGGTTTGGTACAGGGGGGTAAAGATCAGCCCCAGCATTTT
TRBJ2-3 | TRBV9 | TRBD2 | 15 | - | CASSGGREGTDTQYF | TGTGCCAGCAGCGGAGGGCGGGAGGGTACAGATACGCAGTATTTT
TRBJ2-7 | TRBV6-4 | - | 13 | - | CASSVKQGYEQYF | TGTGCCAGCAGTGTTAAACAGGGCTACGAGCAGTACTTC